These T cell receptor beta chains were read from a single sample in a study of blood T cell repertoires in COVID-19. Only in-frame clones appear in the TCRdb table, and some are missing; sequencing was by immunoSEQ multiplex PCR. Here the sample spans 100,000 or so clones, roughly 87% being singletons. Sequencing input: peripheral blood. The receptors come from a woman aged 45-65 years with COVID-19, enrolled during active disease. Each CDR3 is given with its conserved first and last residue. Fields, in order: D gene, J gene, clone size, V gene, CDR3 protein, CDR3 DNA. D genes are given only for firm matches. The size field is filled for only some rows; it gives once, few, many or a size class.

TRBD1,TRBJ2-7,NA,TRBV15,CATSSPGQGSSYEQYF,TGTGCCACCAGCAGCCCGGGACAGGGGTCCTCCTACGAGCAGTACTTC
NA,TRBJ2-7,NA,TRBV7-2,CASSRSPRGTYEQYF,TGTGCCAGCAGCCGTTCCCCTAGGGGGACCTACGAGCAGTACTTC
NA,TRBJ2-7,NA,TRBV6-1,CASSERAGFVYEQYF,TGTGCCAGCAGTGAAAGGGCAGGGTTTGTTTACGAGCAGTACTTC
NA,TRBJ1-5,NA,TRBV10-3,CAISETTGFSSNQPQHF,TGTGCCATCAGTGAGACTACAGGGTTCTCTAGCAATCAGCCCCAGCATTTT
TRBD1,TRBJ1-3,NA,TRBV30,CAWADRALTRSGNTIYF,TGTGCCTGGGCGGACAGGGCCTTGACCCGCTCTGGAAACACCATATATTTT
NA,TRBJ1-2,NA,TRBV2,CASSDQAYGYTF,TGTGCCAGCAGTGACCAGGCCTATGGCTACACCTTC
TRBD1,TRBJ1-2,NA,TRBV25-1,CASRTGGRGYTF,TGTGCCAGCAGAACAGGGGGACGGGGCTACACCTTC
TRBD1,TRBJ2-1,NA,TRBV7-2,CASSLAGQGALSEQFF,TGTGCCAGCAGCTTAGCCGGACAGGGGGCTCTAAGTGAGCAGTTCTTC
TRBD1,TRBJ2-2,once,TRBV2,CASTWTGGTGELFF,TGTGCCAGCACCTGGACAGGGGGCACCGGGGAGCTGTTTTTT
TRBD2,TRBJ2-1,NA,TRBV12-5,CASGLVITSGGNNEQFF,TGTGCTAGTGGTTTGGTGATTACTAGCGGGGGTAACAATGAGCAGTTCTTC
NA,TRBJ2-7,NA,TRBV9,CASSVQGADYEQYF,TGTGCCAGCAGCGTACAAGGGGCAGATTACGAGCAGTACTTC
TRBD1,TRBJ2-2,NA,TRBV7-6,CASSSEGQFTGELFF,TGTGCCAGCAGCTCCGAGGGACAGTTTACCGGGGAGCTGTTTTTT
NA,TRBJ2-5,NA,TRBV5-4,CASSLTDQETQYF,TGTGCCAGCAGCTTGACGGACCAAGAGACCCAGTACTTC
NA,TRBJ1-5,once,TRBV30,CAWSPRGNQPQHF,TGTGCCTGGAGCCCCAGGGGCAATCAGCCCCAGCATTTT
NA,TRBJ2-2,NA,TRBV7-2,CASSLRTANTGELFF,TGTGCCAGCAGCTTACGGACTGCGAACACCGGGGAGCTGTTTTTT
NA,TRBJ1-1,NA,TRBV2,CASSEFGRSDTEAFF,TGTGCCAGCAGTGAATTCGGCAGGTCGGACACTGAAGCTTTCTTT
NA,TRBJ1-6,NA,TRBV30,CAWSRKESSYNSPLHF,TGTGCCTGGAGTAGAAAGGAGAGCTCCTATAATTCACCCCTCCACTTT
NA,TRBJ1-6,NA,TRBV5-5,CASSLEVGSSYNSPLHF,TGTGCCAGCAGCTTGGAAGTGGGGAGCTCCTATAATTCACCCCTCCACTTT
NA,TRBJ2-5,NA,TRBV6-1,CASSDWRAETQYF,TGTGCCAGCAGTGATTGGCGGGCTGAGACCCAGTACTTC
NA,TRBJ1-1,NA,TRBV5-1,CASRRTTLMSTEAFF,TGCGCCAGCAGACGTACAACCCTCATGTCCACTGAAGCTTTCTTT
NA,TRBJ1-1,NA,TRBV5-4,CASTPEQQKNTEAFF,TGTGCCAGCACCCCCGAACAGCAGAAAAACACTGAAGCTTTCTTT
NA,TRBJ1-3,few,TRBV11-2,CASSLGPRGAGNTIYF,TGTGCCAGCAGCCTCGGACCGCGGGGGGCTGGAAACACCATATATTTT
NA,TRBJ2-7,once,TRBV21-1,CASSPRWRGGNDEQYF,TGTGCCAGCAGCCCGCGTTGGCGGGGGGGGAACGACGAGCAGTACTTC
NA,TRBJ1-1,NA,TRBV7-2,CASTQNRVNTEAFF,TGTGCCAGCACCCAGAACCGGGTGAACACTGAAGCTTTCTTT
NA,TRBJ2-3,NA,TRBV12-3/TRBV12-4,CASSFVSTDTQYF,TGTGCCAGCAGTTTCGTCAGCACAGATACGCAGTATTTT
TRBD2,TRBJ2-3,NA,TRBV3-1/TRBV3-2,CASSRSGGTDTQYF,TGTGCCAGCAGCCGAAGCGGGGGCACAGATACGCAGTATTTT
NA,TRBJ2-3,NA,TRBV5-4,CASTLLGGRTDTQYF,TGTGCCAGCACCCTATTGGGGGGGCGGACAGATACGCAGTATTTT
NA,TRBJ1-2,NA,TRBV6-2/TRBV6-3,CASSYWAGDYGYTF,TGTGCCAGCAGTTACTGGGCAGGCGACTATGGCTACACCTTC
NA,TRBJ2-5,NA,TRBV27,CASRRRVQGLETQYF,TGTGCCAGCAGGAGACGGGTGCAGGGGCTAGAGACCCAGTACTTC
TRBD1,TRBJ2-2,NA,TRBV5-4,CASSIGAGGPNTGELFF,TGTGCCAGCAGCATTGGAGCAGGGGGCCCGAACACCGGGGAGCTGTTTTTT
NA,TRBJ2-5,NA,TRBV6-1,CASSEVRGETQYF,TGTGCCAGCAGTGAAGTGCGGGGAGAGACCCAGTACTTC
TRBD2,TRBJ2-7,NA,TRBV9,CASSVGPGGLLEQYF,TGTGCCAGCAGCGTAGGCCCGGGGGGGCTACTCGAGCAGTACTTC
NA,TRBJ2-1,NA,TRBV10-3,CAIRARGSYNEQFF,TGTGCCATCAGGGCCCGGGGCTCCTACAATGAGCAGTTCTTC
NA,TRBJ2-2,once,TRBV3-1/TRBV3-2,CASSPTNTGELFF,TGTGCCAGCAGCCCAACGAACACCGGGGAGCTGTTTTTT
TRBD1,TRBJ1-1,NA,TRBV6-4,CATNRGQTEAFF,TGTGCCACTAACAGGGGGCAAACTGAAGCTTTCTTT
NA,TRBJ1-5,NA,TRBV28,CASRGQSNQPQHF,TGTGCCAGCAGAGGACAGAGCAATCAGCCCCAGCATTTT
NA,TRBJ1-4,once,TRBV5-5,CASSRRGGEEKLFF,TGTGCCAGCAGCCGGCGTGGGGGGGAGGAAAAACTGTTTTTT
TRBD2,TRBJ2-1,NA,TRBV11-3,CASSPDRDRGLAGLNEQFF,TGTGCCAGCAGCCCGGACCGGGACAGGGGACTAGCGGGTCTCAATGAGCAGTTCTTC
NA,TRBJ2-3,NA,TRBV3-1/TRBV3-2,CASSLPLTDTQYF,TGTGCCAGCAGCCTCCCCCTCACAGATACGCAGTATTTT
TRBD1,TRBJ1-5,NA,TRBV2,CASQDSGTGGNQPQHF,TGTGCCAGTCAAGATTCCGGGACAGGGGGGAATCAGCCCCAGCATTTT
NA,TRBJ1-6,NA,TRBV11-3,CASSLEANSPLHF,TGTGCCAGCAGCTTAGAGGCTAATTCACCCCTCCACTTT
TRBD1,TRBJ2-3,NA,TRBV19,CASSIDKGASTDTQYF,TGTGCCAGTAGTATAGACAAGGGGGCTAGCACAGATACGCAGTATTTT
NA,TRBJ2-7,NA,TRBV30,CAWSVGGSYEQYF,TGTGCCTGGAGTGTTGGGGGGTCCTACGAGCAGTACTTC
NA,TRBJ2-2,once,TRBV3-1/TRBV3-2,CASSQARGRRELFF,TGTGCCAGCAGCCAAGCCAGGGGACGGCGGGAGCTGTTTTTT
NA,TRBJ1-2,NA,TRBV5-4,CASSLASVNYGYTF,TGTGCCAGCAGCTTGGCGTCAGTAAACTATGGCTACACCTTC
NA,TRBJ2-7,NA,TRBV7-2,CASSPANGYEQYF,TGTGCCAGCAGCCCCGCGAACGGCTACGAGCAGTACTTC
TRBD1,TRBJ2-5,NA,TRBV15,CATSSRGYQETQYF,TGTGCCACCAGCAGCAGGGGGTACCAAGAGACCCAGTACTTC
NA,TRBJ1-6,NA,TRBV20-1,CSARDNTLHF,TGCAGTGCTAGAGATAACACCCTCCACTTT
NA,TRBJ2-1,NA,TRBV5-3,CARSTGDNEQFF,TGTGCCAGAAGCACCGGGGACAATGAGCAGTTCTTC
NA,TRBJ2-7,NA,TRBV29-1,CSVEDWTISYEQYF,TGCAGCGTTGAAGATTGGACAATAAGTTACGAGCAGTACTTC
NA,TRBJ2-5,NA,TRBV20-1,CSASLAGGKETQYF,TGCAGTGCTAGTTTGGCAGGGGGGAAAGAGACCCAGTACTTC
NA,TRBJ1-6,NA,TRBV5-6,CASSSYRASNSPLHF,TGTGCCAGCAGCTCTTACAGGGCGAGTAATTCACCCCTCCACTTT
NA,TRBJ1-2,few,TRBV27,CASSSGYGYTF,TGTGCCAGCAGTTCGGGCTATGGCTACACCTTC
TRBD1,TRBJ2-7,NA,TRBV5-1,CASSWGQGSYEQYF,TGCGCCAGCAGCTGGGGACAGGGGAGTTACGAGCAGTACTTC
NA,TRBJ1-2,NA,TRBV10-3,CAISESGTGSYGYTF,TGTGCCATCAGTGAGAGTGGTACAGGGTCCTATGGCTACACCTTC